Below are 22 T cell receptor beta chains sequenced from a single sample in a study of T cells after yellow fever vaccination. TCRdb reprocessed the 5' RACE reads via MiXCR and lists one record per CDR3 protein. The table shows about 400,000 distinct CDR3 sequences, with 6.2% occurring only once. Sequencing was performed on PBMCs, taken 5 days after the yellow fever booster vaccination. These receptors all come from a man aged 30 to 45 who received the YFV17D yellow fever vaccine.

V is TRBV29-1 and J is TRBJ2-5; D might be TRBD1 or TRBD2, each matching 6 bases. Trimming left V 4 bases short and J 1 base short, with 16 bases between. CDR3 size: 15 residues. In germline, CDR1 is SQVTM, CDR2 ANQGSEA. As DNA, the CDR3 is TGCAGCGTTGCCCGGGGGCGGTGGTTCCAAGAGACCCAGTACTTC. Translated: CSVARGRWFQETQYF. Complete variable domain (other parts from reference TRBV29-1 and TRBJ2-5): SAVISQKPSRDICQRGTSLTIQCQVDSQVTMMFWYRQQPGQSLTLIATANQGSEATYESGFVIDKFPISRPNLTFSTLTVSNMSPEDSSIYLCSVARGRWFQETQYFGPGTRLLVL.

This clonotype was recorded many times. This chain uses TRBV7-2 with TRBJ2-7, with TRBD2 matching 7 bases. CDR1 SGHTA and CDR2 FQGNSA come from the germline V gene. This CDR3 is built from 15 residues. The ends lost 0 bases at V and 3 bases at J; junction bases unmatched: 5. CDR3 amino acids: CASSLAGLADYEQYF. The DNA of the CDR3 is TGTGCCAGCAGCTTAGCCGGCCTAGCGGACTACGAGCAGTACTTC.

Ten or more counts support this clonotype. V usage is TRBV10-3 and J usage is TRBJ1-1; TRBD1 is a possible D gene (5 bases). Germline loops: CDR1 ENHRY, CDR2 SYGVKD. The CDR3 spans 13 residues. The ends were cut back, 10 bases at V and 4 bases at J, with 16 bases in the middle. In nucleotides, the CDR3 is TGTGCCACGGGCCGGGACTCCCTCACTGAAGCTTTCTTT. Its protein product is CATGRDSLTEAFF.

The chain employs TRBV7-2 and TRBJ2-1; no definite D call. This CDR3 spans 15 amino acids. Germline CDR1 reads SGHTA; CDR2 reads FQGNSA. The germline V and J ends were trimmed by 6 bases and 0 bases, with 12 bases remaining between them. The CDR3 sequence: CASRPTASSYNEQFF. The CDR3, as DNA: TGTGCCAGCAGACCCACCGCTAGCTCCTACAATGAGCAGTTCTTC.

This rearrangement joins TRBV7-9 to TRBJ2-7, with 8 bases lining up with TRBD1. The germline gives CDR1 SEHNR, CDR2 FQNEAQ (reference sequence). The CDR3 length is 16 residues. V trimming: 5 bases; J trimming: 4 bases; junction bases outside the gene matches: 13. For the CDR3, the DNA is TGTGCCAGCAGCCCCAGTTGGGGTGACAGGGGTTACGAGCAGTACTTC. It yields the protein CASSPSWGDRGYEQYF.

This clonotype was recorded at least ten times. The chain uses TRBV18 and TRBJ1-1; D gene ambiguous. The germline gives CDR1 KGHSH, CDR2 LQKENI. This CDR3 has 13 amino acids. Trimming stripped 4 bases from V and 0 bases from J, with 6 bases between. This CDR3 reads CASSRSVNTEAFF. CDR3 nucleotides: TGTGCCAGCTCACGGAGTGTGAACACTGAAGCTTTCTTT.

This clonotype was observed at least ten times. This may be a read error: a much more frequent sequence differs by one nucleotide. Here the CDR3 DNA reads TGTGCCAGCAGCCACTACAATGAGCAGTTCTTC. This translates into CASSHYNEQFF. The gene calls are TRBV9 and TRBJ2-1; unclear D gene. Germline V gene sequence: CDR1 SGDLS, CDR2 YYNGEE. This CDR3 comprises 11 residues. The germline V and J ends were trimmed by 4 bases and 3 bases, with 2 bases remaining between them.

This clonotype was observed many times. The CDR3 DNA sequence: TGCGCCAGCAGCCCAGGAAGCGGGACGAGCTCCTACGAGCAGTACTTC. Translation gives CASSPGSGTSSYEQYF. The chain combines TRBV5-1 with TRBJ2-7; 7 bases line up with TRBD2. The CDR3 totals 16 residues. V lost 4 bases and J lost 0; bases outside the gene matches: 10. CDR1 is SGHRS and CDR2 is YFSETQ in the germline V gene.

In this sample, this clonotype turned up a few times. The chain combines TRBV15 with TRBJ2-7, with D uncertain. The CDR3 totals 13 residues. The germline V and J ends were trimmed by 6 bases and 3 bases, with 12 bases remaining between them. The germline gives CDR1 LNHNV, CDR2 YYDKDF (reference sequence). CDR3: CATRGPSDYEQYF. The CDR3 bases are TGTGCCACCAGGGGCCCCTCAGACTACGAGCAGTACTTC.

This clonotype has only a few counts. The V call is TRBV6-2 or TRBV6-3, the J call TRBJ2-7, with TRBD2 matching over 7 bases. The CDR3 extends over 17 amino acids. Germline V gene data show CDR1 as MNHEY and CDR2 as SVGEGT. The ends lost 6 bases at V and 6 bases at J; junction bases unmatched: 20. CDR3 DNA sequence: TGTGCCAGCAGACCCGGTGTATGGCGGGAGAGCGCCGGCGAGCAGTACTTC. Amino acid sequence: CASRPGVWRESAGEQYF.

This chain joins TRBV11-1 and TRBJ2-3; D might be TRBD2 (5 bases). The ends were cut back, 5 bases at V and 3 bases at J, with 12 bases in the middle. In germline, CDR1 is SGHAT, CDR2 FQDESV (reference sequence). The CDR3 totals 14 residues. The CDR3 sequence is CASSPGIGTDTQYF. DNA of the CDR3: TGTGCCAGCAGCCCGGGAATTGGGACAGATACGCAGTATTTT.

In DNA form, the CDR3 reads TGCGCCAGCAGCTCCTCCGCGCGGCCGGACGAGCAGTACTTC. Its protein product is CASSSSARPDEQYF. This chain links TRBV5-1 with TRBJ2-7, with unresolved D. There are 14 residues in the CDR3. Trimming cost V 3 bases and J 5 bases, with 15 bases left between them. The germline V gene has CDR1 SGHRS and CDR2 YFSETQ.

This clonotype was counted many times. This sequence joins TRBV6-5 and TRBJ2-7, with D perhaps TRBD2 (5 bases). The CDR3 length is 15 residues. V was cut by 2 bases and J by 2 bases, with 13 bases left in between. Looked up from germline, CDR1 is MNHEY and CDR2 is SVGAGI. The CDR3 DNA reads TGTGCCAGCAGTTACGCTGGACTGCCTACCTACGAGCAGTACTTC. Its translation is CASSYAGLPTYEQYF.

As for this clonotype: Since no conserved phenylalanine or tryptophan closes the CDR3, a read error is the likely cause. The rearrangement uses TRBV5-5 and TRBJ2-5, with a tentative D call TRBD2 (7 bases). In germline, CDR1 is SGHKS, CDR2 YYEKEE (reference sequence). Trimming shortened V by 0 bases and J by 4 bases, and 10 bases separated the two germline ends. The CDR3 contains 14 residues. DNA of the CDR3: TGTGCCAGCAGCTTGGGGAGGGGGGGAGAGACCCAGTACTTA. Its protein product is CASSLGRGGETQYL.

On this clonotype itself: The conserved closing phenylalanine or tryptophan is absent in this CDR3, likely reflecting a read error. The V and J genes are TRBV18 and TRBJ1-5, with TRBD1 identical over 9 bases. Germline trimming cut 4 bases from V and 8 bases from J; bases unmatched to any gene: 12. Looked up from germline, CDR1 is KGHSH and CDR2 is LQKENI. The CDR3 spans 16 residues. The CDR3 sequence is CASSLTGGISRKPQHS. The CDR3, as DNA: TGTGCCAGCTCACTAACAGGGGGCATCTCCAGAAAGCCCCAGCATTCT.

This clonotype showed up many times. The V gene is TRBV5-1, the J gene TRBJ2-3; 9 bases fit TRBD1. J was trimmed by 0 bases and V by 4 bases; bases with no gene match: 3. Germline loops: CDR1 SGHRS, CDR2 YFSETQ. The CDR3 has 15 residues. DNA of the CDR3: TGCGCCAGCAGCAAAGACAGGGGGAGCACAGATACGCAGTATTTT. The encoded protein is CASSKDRGSTDTQYF.

The chain uses TRBV18 and TRBJ1-1, with TRBD1 identical over 7 bases. CDR3 length: 14 amino acids. Germline CDR1 KGHSH, CDR2 LQKENI. V was pared by 9 bases and J by 0 bases, with 7 bases of the junction left unmatched. Here the CDR3 reads CASLGQILNTEAFF. The CDR3 DNA reads TGTGCCAGTTTGGGACAGATTTTGAACACTGAAGCTTTCTTT.

This clonotype was detected many times. The gene calls are TRBV21-1 and TRBJ2-3; the DNA was not compared with TRBD1, the D call given in the table. TRBV21-1 is a pseudogene. The length of the CDR3 is 16 residues. The CDR3 coding sequence is TGTGCCAGCAGCAACCTGGCGGGCCCCCCTCTGGATACGCAGTATTTT. Its protein is CASSNLAGPPLDTQYF.

The sample holds many counts of this clonotype. V and J are TRBV20-1 and TRBJ1-5, with D maybe TRBD1 (5 bases). The CDR3 totals 16 residues. Trimming shortened V by 3 bases and J by 7 bases, and 22 bases separated the two germline ends. Germline V gene lookup returns CDR1 DFQATT and CDR2 SNEGSKA (reference sequence). The CDR3 DNA is TGCAGTGCTAGGCGCAGGGCAGGGATGGGGGGACAGCCCCAGCATTTT. Translation: CSARRRAGMGGQPQHF.

This clonotype was detected many times. The chain couples TRBV3-1 to TRBJ2-1; 13 nucleotides align to TRBD2. J was trimmed by 15 bases and V by 1 base; bases with no gene match: 6. This CDR3 comprises 14 residues. From germline, CDR1 is LGHDT and CDR2 YNNKEL (reference sequence). As DNA, the CDR3 is TGTGCCAGCAGCCAAGGGACTAGCGGGAGCAGCGGGTTCTTC. It specifies CASSQGTSGSSGFF.

This chain joins TRBV5-1 and TRBJ2-3, with TRBD2 matching 9 bases. J was trimmed by 4 bases and V by 5 bases; bases with no gene match: 8. This CDR3 region has 15 residues. Germline lookup yields CDR1 SGHRS and CDR2 YFSETQ. The CDR3 nucleotides are TGCGCCAGCAGACGACTAGCGGTACGTGCAGATACGCAGTATTTT. Amino acids: CASRRLAVRADTQYF.

The chain carries TRBV12-3 or TRBV12-4 and TRBJ2-1; the D call may be TRBD1 or TRBD2 (5 bases each). The CDR3 sequence is 14 residues long. Trimming removed 5 bases from V and 8 bases from J, with 16 bases in between. CDR3: CASSLPGPVYEQFF. CDR3 in DNA: TGTGCCAGCAGTCTCCCGGGACCAGTCTATGAGCAGTTCTTC.